These 14 T cell receptor beta chains were sequenced from one sample in a study of metastatic and nonmetastatic thyroid tumors. TCRdb re-clonotyped the PCR reads via MiXCR. This repertoire shows about 7,800 clones, over 20% found once; its top ten account for roughly a sixth. Every patient was untreated before thyroid surgery. Sequencing was done on a sample of adjacent normal tissue. The receptors come from a female donor with papillary thyroid cancer or a benign thyroid nodule (not recorded which). Some clones in this sample may be carry-over from other donors' samples.

This clone was counted at least ten times. This chain uses TRBV29-1 with TRBJ1-1; D not certain. The germline V gene encodes CDR1 SQVTM and CDR2 ANQGSEA. V was trimmed by 4 bases and J by 5 bases, leaving 14 bases between them. The CDR3 has 13 amino acids. The CDR3: CSVGTRARTEAFF. The CDR3 DNA is TGCAGCGTTGGGACCAGAGCGAGGACTGAAGCTTTCTTT.

This clone was seen many times. The V gene is TRBV29-1, the J gene TRBJ2-7; a weak D match, TRBD1 (5 bases). Per germline, CDR1 SQVTM and CDR2 ANQGSEA. Trimming pared 7 bases from V and 2 bases from J, leaving 21 bases between. This CDR3 has 15 amino acids. The CDR3 loop reads CSASPGAPKAYEQYV. CDR3 bases: TGCAGCGCCTCCCCTGGGGCTCCGAAAGCCTACGAGCAGTACGTC.

In its sample, this clone was seen a few times. This chain connects TRBV6-1 to TRBJ2-1; TRBD1 is a possible D gene (7 bases). The germline V gene has CDR1 MNHNS and CDR2 SASEGT. This CDR3 has 15 amino acids. The V gene lost 7 bases and the J gene lost 10 bases, with 23 bases spanning the gap. The CDR3 bases are TGTGCCAGCACCGCAAAGGAGGGGGCCGGGGTCGAGCAGTTCTTC. Protein product: CASTAKEGAGVEQFF.

This clone was recorded many times. This chain uses TRBV3-1 with TRBJ2-7, with 7 bases lining up with TRBD2. The CDR3 is made up of 13 amino acids. The germline CDR1 and CDR2 sequences are LGHDT and YNNKEL (reference sequence). The J segment lost 5 bases and the V segment lost 1 base, leaving 2 bases of the junction unmatched. The DNA of the CDR3 is TGTGCCAGCAGCCAAGGGGAGGGGAACGAGCAGTACGTC. Encoded protein: CASSQGEGNEQYV.

Relative to its sample, this clone is medium-sized (0.01 to 0.1%). CDR3 nucleotide sequence: TGTGCCAGTAGTATAGCGAACCGCCCAGATCAGCCCCAGCATTTT. This encodes CASSIANRPDQPQHF. This rearrangement joins TRBV19 to TRBJ1-5; D is uncertain. The CDR3 has 15 amino acids. Germline CDR1 reads LNHDA; CDR2 reads SQIVND (reference sequence). The V end lost 1 base, the J end lost 5 bases, and 12 bases lay between the germline ends.

This clone was counted ten times or more. CDR3 nucleotide sequence: TGTGCCAGCAGCTTAAGGGCGGCAAGTGAAGCTTTCTTT. Translation: CASSLRAASEAFF. The chain is built from TRBV7-9 and TRBJ1-1; D is unresolved. Germline CDR1 and CDR2: SEHNR and FQNEAQ (reference sequence). The V end lost 2 bases, the J end lost 7 bases, and 11 bases lay between the germline ends. This CDR3 has 13 residues.

The chain combines TRBV6-5 with TRBJ2-7; 9 nucleotides align to TRBD2. The ends lost 2 bases at V and 7 bases at J; junction bases unmatched: 15. This CDR3 contains 17 residues. Germline lookup yields CDR1 MNHEY and CDR2 SVGAGI. CDR3 DNA: TGTGCCAGCAGTTACGACCCAGTGCCGCGGGAGGGGTGGGAGCAGTACTTC. This translates into CASSYDPVPREGWEQYF.

This clone was observed a handful of times. The rearrangement joins TRBV6-4 to TRBJ2-1; D not certain. The CDR3 has 13 amino acids. V shed 3 bases and J shed 6 bases, with 9 bases lying between them. Germline V gives CDR1 MRHNA, CDR2 SNTAGT. CDR3 in DNA: TGTGCCAGCAGTGAGGGGTACCCCAATGAGCAGTTCTTC. Residues: CASSEGYPNEQFF.

This clone was counted ten times or more. V usage is TRBV7-2 and J usage is TRBJ2-3, with 10 bases identical to TRBD2. After removal of 5 bases from V and 8 bases from J, the junction contained 13 bases not matched to a gene. Germline CDR1 and CDR2: SGHTA and FQGNSA. CDR3 size: 16 residues. CDR3 coding DNA: TGTGCCAGCAGCCGGGGACTAGCGACCCACTACGGTACGCAGTATTTT. Translating it yields CASSRGLATHYGTQYF.

There are a few counts of this clone. The V call is TRBV20-1, the J call TRBJ2-1, with D possibly being TRBD2 (6 bases). Germline V gives CDR1 DFQATT, CDR2 SNEGSKA (reference sequence). V was pared by 5 bases and J by 7 bases, with 18 bases between. The CDR3 totals 14 residues. CDR3 protein: CSALSTSHLNEQFF. In nucleotides, the CDR3 is TGCAGTGCTCTTTCGACTAGTCACCTAAATGAGCAGTTCTTC.

This clone turned up a few times. The V gene is TRBV11-2, the J gene TRBJ2-7; 8 bases fit TRBD2. V lost 5 bases and J lost 4; bases outside the gene matches: 4. This CDR3 has 13 amino acids. The germline gives CDR1 SGHAT, CDR2 FQNNGV. CDR3 region: CASSPGTSYEQYF. DNA of the CDR3: TGTGCCAGCAGCCCCGGGACTAGTTACGAGCAGTACTTC. The variable domain in full, with the rest retrieved from reference TRBV11-2 and TRBJ2-7, is EAGVAQSPRYKIIEKRQSVAFWCNPISGHATLYWYQQILGQGPKLLIQFQNNGVVDDSQLPKDRFSAERLKGVDSTLKIQPAKLEDSAVYLCASSPGTSYEQYFGPGTRLTVT.

This clone is labeled medium-sized (0.01 to 0.1%). DNA of the CDR3: TGTGCCAGCAACGAAGAACAGGGTGTGACCCAGTACTTC. This translates into CASNEEQGVTQYF. The J gene is TRBJ2-5, the V gene TRBV2, with D possibly TRBD1 on 6 matching bases. The CDR3 extends over 13 amino acids. Germline V gene data show CDR1 as SNHLY and CDR2 as FYNNEI. Deletions cut 7 bases from V and 7 bases from J, with 16 bases between. The complete variable domain, with remaining parts taken from reference TRBV2 and TRBJ2-5, reads EPEVTQTPSHQVTQMGQEVILRCVPISNHLYFYWYRQILGQKVEFLVSFYNNEISEKSEIFDDQFSVERPDGSNFTLKIRSTKLEDSAMYFCASNEEQGVTQYFGPGTRLLVL.

This clone occurred a few times. The chain joins TRBV24-1 to TRBJ2-1, with 9 bases fitting TRBD2. The CDR3 has 15 amino acids. V lost 3 bases and J lost 7; bases outside the gene matches: 6. Germline values: CDR1 KGHDR, CDR2 SFDVKD. CDR3 nucleotides: TGTGCCACCAGTGATCGGCGGGAGGGCCGAAATGAGCAGTTCTTC. Its protein is CATSDRREGRNEQFF.

Comment on this clone: At one end the junction does not follow the germline gene, possibly because of a read error. The chain is built from TRBV6-1 and TRBJ1-3; perhaps TRBD1 as D (6 bases). This CDR3 region has 18 residues. Looked up from germline, CDR1 is MNHNS and CDR2 is SASEGT. CDR3 DNA sequence: TGCGCCAGCAGTGAAGCGGGGGGCCGGGGGCCCCGAAGAAACATCATATATTTT. Protein product: CASSEAGGRGPRRNIIYF.